This T cell receptor beta chain stems from a study of spatial heterogeneity in lung cancer (dated by TCRdb to the late 2010s). Regarding the complete study: Beta-chain transcripts were consistently detected in greater numbers than alpha-chain transcripts, which likely reflected higher beta-chain transcript abundance. TCR alpha and beta repertoires were quantitatively compared across multiple tumor regions, matched nontumor lung and blood in non-small cell lung cancer. In the raw uncorrected reads, each unique combination of TCR and UMI appeared more than ten times on average. The study linked features of the TCR repertoire to counts of nonsynonymous mutations, which were determined by whole-exome sequencing of tumor tissue. At surgery, both alpha and beta chains were TCR-sequenced in 220 tumor regions, 64 matched nontumor lung samples and 56 PBMC samples.

The time point label on this specimen signifies: sample taken at primary tumor resection. Donors were 65 to 85 patients with early-stage, untreated non-small cell lung cancer from the lung TRACERx cohort. Whole RNA extracted from tumor and nontumor lung tissue, or from cryopreserved PBMC samples, was used for TCR sequencing without cell sorting. Only patients with enough RNA available from two or more tumor regions were chosen for TCR sequencing. Only a few counts were recorded for this clonotype. This clone's antigen is unknown. The sample holds no much larger clone one base away, and base qualities are not on file. The CDR3 runs 12 amino acids, cysteine and phenylalanine included. Only the CDR3 portion is preserved as DNA: 36 bases, with reading frame beginning at the first base. At the junction V is shortened by 6 bases and J by 8 bases; bases outside the gene matches: 5. CDR1 is given as MNHEY and CDR2 as SVGAGI, both from the germline V gene.

The paper as a whole reports these results and caveats: Ubiquitous expanded tumor TCRs were detected in blood more often at tumor resection than at routine follow-up. Confirming at a functional level the hypothesis that regional TCRs recognize regional mutations was considered to require additional single-cell paired TCR alpha and beta sequencing.

The library was prepared using 5' RACE. Sequencing instrument: NextSeq 500. To allow correction of PCR and sequencing errors, the TCR library protocol tagged every TCR cDNA molecule with a unique molecular identifier. The authors' pipeline ran thus. TCR identification, UMI-based error correction and CDR3 extraction were all carried out with Decombinator tools. Expanded TCRs were defined as those above a frequency of 2 per 1,000, corresponding to the top 1% of the tumor frequency distribution. Renyi diversity was calculated using the R vegan package after each repertoire was subsampled 100 times to 5,000 TCRs. CDR3 similarity networks were built from amino acid triplet string-kernel similarity, with CDR3s being connected when pairwise similarity was above 0.82. TCRdb itself trimmed the public reads at Q25 with fastp, ran MiXCR and retained productive beta chains. Entries that share a CDR3 protein sequence are merged under the most common genes and DNA. What appears here as the V and J calls and clone size reflects TCRdb's work, not the paper's. This sample gives more than 80,000 distinct CDR3 sequences in total; approximately 12% of them show up just once. The ten largest clones capture about 40% of the sample.

The clonotype was recovered from a male donor with early-stage non-small cell lung cancer. Sequencing was performed on PBMCs, taken at surgery. The chain is made from TRBV6-5 and TRBJ1-1, with 8 central nucleotides matching TRBD1. The DNA is TGTGCCAGCAGACCCGACAGGGGCGAAGCTTTCTTT. It specifies CASRPDRGEAFF.